This TCR beta chain was observed in a study of CD8+ T cells in alopecia areata. Study at large: Twice a day, 5 to 10 mg of oral tofacitinib was administered to treated patients. Points from the study as a whole: In lesional scalp, particularly from alopecia totalis/universalis, clonality was higher than in normal scalp. On tofacitinib, scalp and blood still held many of the expanded lesional clones.

As to this clone: The antigen is undetermined.

Documented treatment: oral pan-JAK inhibitor, 5-10 mg twice daily. Lesional scalp tissue (obtained by punch biopsy) and peripheral blood were collected from alopecia areata patients. Extracted RNA was reverse transcribed, and the resulting cDNA served as sequencing template. The table came from immunoSEQ multiplex PCR; TCRdb's copy has only in-frame clones and leaves some out. Of about 180,000 clones listed, 58% are singletons. The germline gives CDR1 SEHNR, CDR2 FQNEAQ (reference sequence). CDR3 length: 16 amino acids. The ends were cut back, 5 bases at V and 8 bases at J, with 22 bases in the middle.

The gene calls are TRBV7-9 and TRBJ2-1, with D perhaps TRBD1 (5 bases). The sequences come from CD4+ T cells sorted from blood, collected between weeks 55 and 70, from a patient treated with tofacitinib. The receptor's source is a human donor with alopecia areata. CDR3 DNA sequence: TGTGCCAGCAGCGCCAGCCAGATCCCAGGGCGGTATGAGCAGTTCTTC. Translation gives CASSASQIPGRYEQFF.